This T cell receptor beta chain was documented in a study of cytomegalovirus exposure and HLA in healthy donors. The PCR ran on 60 Vbeta and 13 Jbeta primers. The repertoire was sequenced with immunoSEQ multiplex PCR; TCRdb's copy has only in-frame clones and lacks some. The sample comprises 150,000 to 200,000 clones, over 70% of which are singletons, and 3.7% rests with the top ten. Findings and caveats of the study: Near-uniform donor sequencing depth was presumed by presence/absence analyses. Associated with cytomegalovirus, according to the listing, were 164 TCR beta chains.

J lost 5 bases, V lost 4 bases, and 7 bases had no gene match. Looked up from germline, CDR1 is SGHNT and CDR2 is YYREEE (reference sequence). The CDR3 has 14 residues. Nominally healthy donors provided the samples, though records likely missed some immune exposures. In the case of this clone: What it binds is unknown.

This TCR was recovered from a woman aged 55-69 years in good health and CMV-seropositive. The chain uses TRBV5-4 and TRBJ1-1, with 8 bases lining up with TRBD1. The sequenced sample was PBMCs. CDR3 protein: CASSLGQGTTEAFF. The DNA of the CDR3 is TGTGCCAGCAGCCTAGGACAGGGTACTACTGAAGCTTTCTTT.